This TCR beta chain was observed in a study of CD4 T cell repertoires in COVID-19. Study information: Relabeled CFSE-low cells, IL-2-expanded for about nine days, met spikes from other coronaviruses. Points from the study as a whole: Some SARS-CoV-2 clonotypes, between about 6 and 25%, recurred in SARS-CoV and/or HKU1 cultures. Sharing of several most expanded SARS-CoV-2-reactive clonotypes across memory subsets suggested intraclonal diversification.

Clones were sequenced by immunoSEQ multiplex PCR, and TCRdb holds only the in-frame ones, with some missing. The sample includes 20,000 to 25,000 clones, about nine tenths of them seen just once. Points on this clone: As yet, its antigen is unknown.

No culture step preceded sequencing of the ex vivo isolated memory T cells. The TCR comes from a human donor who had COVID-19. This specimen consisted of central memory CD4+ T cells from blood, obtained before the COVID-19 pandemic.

CDR3: CASSGQGWGGETQYF. CDR3 bases: TGTGCCAGCAGTGGACAGGGATGGGGTGGAGAGACCCAGTACTTC. The gene calls are TRBV2 and TRBJ2-5; 7 bases are a match to TRBD1. V lost 4 bases and J lost 4; bases outside the gene matches: 9. Germline loops: CDR1 SNHLY, CDR2 FYNNEI. This CDR3 spans 15 amino acids. The variable domain in full, completed from reference TRBV2 and TRBJ2-5, reads EPEVTQTPSHQVTQMGQEVILRCVPISNHLYFYWYRQILGQKVEFLVSFYNNEISEKSEIFDDQFSVERPDGSNFTLKIRSTKLEDSAMYFCASSGQGWGGETQYFGPGTRLLVL.